The sequence of this T cell receptor (beta chain) was determined in a study of a mutant IDH1 vaccine in newly diagnosed glioma. For the study at large: Treatment recipients were approximately 60% male and around 38% female, and their mean age was about 40 years. Earlier care involved radiotherapy, temozolomide, or both, and the majority received both.

This clone was counted only a few times. Its antigen is still unknown. As to time point: week 5, during vaccination. With topical imiquimod, each dose of the vaccine consisted of 300 ug of mutant IDH1 20-mer peptide. The V and J ends lost 0 bases and 8 bases respectively, with 13 bases between them. This CDR3 has 14 residues. From germline, CDR1 is MNHNS and CDR2 SASEGT. The protocol was immunoSEQ multiplex PCR, while the TCRdb copy is restricted to in-frame clones and leaves out a portion. Among roughly 42,000 clones listed, approximately 85% were seen once. The sequence derives from a man aged 40-49 years with glioma. The gene calls are TRBV6-1 and TRBJ1-2; maybe TRBD1 (5 bases). The sample consisted of PBMCs, taken from a glioma patient whose treatment included an IDH1 peptide vaccine. The CDR3: CASSEAPKDRGYTF. CDR3 sequence (DNA): TGTGCCAGCAGTGAAGCCCCGAAAGACAGAGGCTACACCTTC.